The 28 T cell receptor beta chains below were found in one sample sequenced in a study of cytomegalovirus exposure and HLA in healthy donors. The primer mix had 60 Vbeta and 13 Jbeta primers. TCRdb's table, derived via immunoSEQ multiplex PCR, lists solely in-frame clones and lacks some. The data show some 190,000 clones, with about four fifths seen just once and 1.5% held by the top ten. Sequences were obtained from PBMCs. These receptors all come from a man aged 35 to 55 in good health and CMV-seronegative.

This chain uses TRBV7-2 with TRBJ1-4, with D hard to call. There are 15 residues in the CDR3. Between the trimmed V and J ends, which lost 6 bases and 5 bases, there was a span of 16 bases. Germline V gene sequence: CDR1 SGHTA, CDR2 FQGNSA. CDR3 region: CASSSATRRNEKLFF. The CDR3 bases are TGTGCCAGCAGTTCCGCCACGCGGAGGAATGAAAAACTGTTTTTT.

This chain links TRBV15 with TRBJ1-3, with no clear D. Germline CDR1 LNHNV, CDR2 YYDKDF (reference sequence). CDR3 length: 13 amino acids. V lost 0 bases and J 4 bases, leaving 4 bases between the germline ends. The CDR3 protein is CATSRDQGNTIYF. CDR3 coding DNA: TGTGCCACCAGCAGAGACCAGGGAAACACCATATATTTT.

The chain carries TRBV7-2 and TRBJ2-7; no clear D. This CDR3 region has 12 residues. The V end was cut by 4 bases, the J end by 0 bases, with 4 bases between. Germline V gene data show CDR1 as SGHTA and CDR2 as FQGNSA. The CDR3 DNA is TGTGCCAGCAGCTCAATCTCCTACGAGCAGTACTTC. Protein product: CASSSISYEQYF.

The chain employs TRBV9 and TRBJ1-1; D perhaps matches TRBD1 (5 bases). Trimming took off 4 bases at V and 7 bases at J, with 17 bases between the two ends. Germline V gives CDR1 SGDLS, CDR2 YYNGEE. There are 14 residues in the CDR3. CDR3 in amino acids: CASSPTGGMDEAFF. The CDR3 coding sequence is TGTGCCAGCAGCCCTACCGGGGGGATGGATGAAGCTTTCTTT.

CDR3 coding DNA: TGTGCCAGCAGCGCTCCCGGGACAGGGAACACTGAAGCTTTCTTT. This sequence encodes CASSAPGTGNTEAFF. The chain uses TRBV9 and TRBJ1-1; TRBD1 agrees at 8 bases. Germline values: CDR1 SGDLS, CDR2 YYNGEE. The CDR3 extends over 15 amino acids. After removal of 3 bases from V and 1 base from J, the junction contained 5 bases not matched to a gene.

Notes on this clone: This sample includes further DNA sequences coding for the same CDR3. The chain carries TRBV28 and TRBJ1-2; weak D call: TRBD1 (6 bases). Germline assignment: CDR1 MDHEN and CDR2 SYDVKM. The CDR3 spans 13 residues. V lost 3 bases, J lost 2 bases, and 7 bases lay in between. CDR3 residues: CASSLQGNYGYTF. The CDR3 DNA reads as TGTGCCAGCAGTTTGCAGGGGAACTATGGCTACACCTTC.

This sequence joins TRBV9 and TRBJ2-3, with 11 bases that match TRBD2. Trimming at V came to 4 bases and at J to 0 bases, leaving 13 bases not matched to a gene. In germline, CDR1 is SGDLS, CDR2 YYNGEE. The CDR3 loop spans 19 amino acids. Written as DNA, the CDR3 is TGTGCCAGCAGCCCCACTAGCGGGGGAGGAGGGTCGAGCACAGATACGCAGTATTTT. Its translation: CASSPTSGGGGSSTDTQYF. Based on the CDR3 plus reference TRBV9 and TRBJ2-3, the full variable domain is DSGVTQTPKHLITATGQRVTLRCSPRSGDLSVYWYQQSLDQGLQFLIQYYNGEERAKGNILERFSAQQFPDLHSELNLSSLELGDSALYFCASSPTSGGGGSSTDTQYFGPGTRLTVL.

This chain joins TRBV5-4 and TRBJ2-3; 15 bases align to TRBD2. Per the germline V gene, CDR1 is SGHNT and CDR2 is YYREEE (reference sequence). With V trimmed by 4 bases and J by 7 bases, 7 bases remained unmatched. The CDR3 runs 16 residues. The CDR3: CASSPTGLAGGYTQYF. The CDR3 nucleotides are TGTGCCAGCAGCCCAACTGGACTAGCGGGGGGGTATACGCAGTATTTT.

The J gene is TRBJ1-1, the V gene TRBV30; possibly TRBD1 for D (6 bases). CDR1 GTSNPN and CDR2 SVGIG come from the germline V gene (reference sequence). The CDR3 is made up of 14 amino acids. The V end was cut by 0 bases, the J end by 1 base, with 9 bases between. The CDR3 is CAWSVIGGNTEAFF. CDR3 nucleotides: TGTGCCTGGAGTGTAATAGGGGGGAACACTGAAGCTTTCTTT.

The CDR3 reads CASRDPGQGYRLGGNTIYF. The CDR3 nucleotides read TGTGCAAGTCGGGACCCGGGACAGGGATACCGCCTGGGTGGAAACACCATATATTTT. The V gene is TRBV12-2, the J gene TRBJ1-3; the table's D call of TRBD1 was not tested on the DNA. TRBV12-2 is a pseudogene locus. There are 19 residues in the CDR3.

V and J are TRBV18 and TRBJ2-1; TRBD1 matches at 10 bases. This CDR3 spans 14 amino acids. Germline CDR1 reads KGHSH; CDR2 reads LQKENI. The ends lost 2 bases at V and 15 bases at J; junction bases unmatched: 10. CDR3 bases: TGTGCCAGCTCACCATGGGACAACCGGGACAGGGGGTTCTTC. It yields the protein CASSPWDNRDRGFF.

As for this clone: Other DNA sequences in this sample translate to the same CDR3. The CDR3 is CASSPAGNEQFF. CDR3 nucleotide sequence: TGCGCCAGCAGCCCAGCGGGGAATGAGCAGTTCTTC. This chain connects TRBV5-1 to TRBJ2-1, with 7 positions matching TRBD2. Germline CDR1 SGHRS, CDR2 YFSETQ. The CDR3 sequence is 12 residues long. The junction had 2 bases not matched to a gene; V was cut back by 4 bases and J by 7 bases.

This clone turned up a few times. The chain carries TRBV7-9 and TRBJ2-7, with 7 bases that match TRBD1. The CDR3 extends over 14 amino acids. J gave up 2 bases and V 6 bases, and 7 bases lay outside the gene matches. CDR1 and CDR2 (germline): SEHNR, FQNEAQ (reference sequence). The CDR3 bases are TGTGCCAGCAGTCGTGAGGGGGCGGCCTACGAGCAGTACTTC. Encoded protein: CASSREGAAYEQYF.

The CDR3 DNA follows: TGTGCCAGCAGCTTTGACAGAATCAACGAGCAGTACTTC. As protein: CASSFDRINEQYF. The chain couples TRBV7-2 to TRBJ2-7; D possibly corresponds to TRBD1 (5 bases). Germline assignment: CDR1 SGHTA and CDR2 FQGNSA. The ends were cut back, 3 bases at V and 5 bases at J, with 11 bases in the middle. The CDR3 totals 13 residues.

The rearrangement uses TRBV28 and TRBJ2-5, with a possible D match to TRBD2 (6 bases). Germline loops: CDR1 MDHEN, CDR2 SYDVKM. V lost 2 bases, J lost 5 bases, and 15 bases lay in between. The length of the CDR3 is 15 residues. The CDR3 nucleotides read TGTGCCAGCAGTTTAGCGGCTAGTGGGGGGGAGACCCAGTACTTC. Its translation is CASSLAASGGETQYF. The variable domain in full, with the rest retrieved from reference TRBV28 and TRBJ2-5, is DVKVTQSSRYLVKRTGEKVFLECVQDMDHENMFWYRQDPGLGLRLIYFSYDVKMKEKGDIPEGYSVSREKKERFSLILESASTNQTSMYLCASSLAASGGETQYFGPGTRLLVL.

The chain couples TRBV11-2 to TRBJ2-5, with 12 positions matching TRBD2. The J call may be in error: the DNA end matches TRBJ2-7 better. The germline V gene has CDR1 SGHAT and CDR2 FQNNGV. The CDR3 runs to 19 residues. CDR3 residues: CASSPALASGRAFSYEQYF. Written as DNA, the CDR3 is TGTGCCAGCAGCCCGGCCTTGGCTAGCGGGAGGGCCTTTTCCTACGAGCAGTACTTC.

The V call is TRBV6-8, the J call TRBJ2-1; D remains unclear. Trimming pared 6 bases from V and 0 bases from J, leaving 15 bases between. This CDR3 contains 16 residues. Looked up from germline, CDR1 is MNHGY and CDR2 is SAAAGT. The CDR3 is CASSHRPTSSYNEQFF. CDR3 coding DNA: TGTGCCAGCAGCCACAGACCCACGAGCTCCTACAATGAGCAGTTCTTC.

This clone occurred a few times. V usage is TRBV5-6 and J usage is TRBJ2-1; D unclear. The CDR3 runs to 15 residues. The V gene lost 0 bases and the J gene lost 8 bases, with 15 bases spanning the gap. Germline-derived CDR1 and CDR2 are SGHDT and YYEEEE. The CDR3: CASSLAFLTVDEQFF. The DNA of the CDR3 is TGTGCCAGCAGCTTGGCCTTTTTAACTGTCGATGAGCAGTTCTTC.

The chain employs TRBV19 and TRBJ1-5, with 7 bases lining up with TRBD1. V was clipped by 4 bases and J by 0 bases; unmatched bases: 6. The CDR3 has 16 residues. Germline CDR1 is LNHDA and CDR2 is SQIVND (reference sequence). CDR3 sequence reads: CASSRDRSNSNQPQHF. The CDR3 DNA sequence: TGTGCCAGTAGTAGGGACAGAAGTAATAGCAATCAGCCCCAGCATTTT.

This clone has a handful of counts. An end of the junction does not agree with germline; a read error may underlie this. CDR3 region: CAWSVLAVTPYF. The DNA for the CDR3 is TGTGCCTGGAGTGTACTAGCCGTAACCCCGTACTTC. The chain joins TRBV30 to TRBJ2-5; maybe TRBD2 (6 bases). CDR3 length: 12 residues. Germline V gene data show CDR1 as GTSNPN and CDR2 as SVGIG (reference sequence).

This sequence joins TRBV27 and TRBJ1-4, with TRBD1 as a possible D gene (6 bases). In germline, CDR1 is MNHEY, CDR2 SMNVEV (reference sequence). V was cut by 3 bases and J by 7 bases, with 21 bases left in between. This CDR3 has 17 amino acids. The CDR3 protein is CASSFPPPDRMCEKLFF. CDR3 bases: TGTGCCAGCAGTTTCCCTCCCCCCGACAGGATGTGTGAAAAACTGTTTTTT.

V gene TRBV5-1 combines with J gene TRBJ2-7, with 7 nucleotides matching TRBD1. Unmatched junction bases numbered 9, after V lost 3 bases and J lost 3 bases. Per the germline V gene, CDR1 is SGHRS and CDR2 is YFSETQ. The length of the CDR3 is 15 residues. CDR3 loop: CASSWDSGSNYEQYF. The CDR3 DNA is TGCGCCAGCAGCTGGGACAGTGGGTCGAACTACGAGCAGTACTTC.

V and J are TRBV11-2 and TRBJ2-1; perhaps TRBD2 as D (6 bases). Germline CDR1 is SGHAT and CDR2 is FQNNGV. With 1 base removed from V and 6 bases from J, the gap between germline ends came to 7 bases. The CDR3 runs 13 residues. The CDR3: CASSLVGGNEQFF. The CDR3 DNA reads as TGTGCCAGCAGCTTAGTGGGGGGCAATGAGCAGTTCTTC.

Comment on this clone: One end of the junction varies from germline; a read error may be responsible. The gene calls are TRBV7-9 and TRBJ2-2; TRBD2 aligns across 8 bases. From germline, CDR1 is SEHNR and CDR2 FQNEAQ (reference sequence). The CDR3 extends over 16 amino acids. The CDR3: CSSSYNRGGYPGELFF. The CDR3 bases are TGTTCCAGCAGCTATAACCGGGGGGGGTACCCCGGGGAGCTGTTTTTT. Filled out from reference TRBV7-9 and TRBJ2-2, the complete variable domain reads DTGVSQNPRHKITKRGQNVTFRCDPISEHNRLYWYRQTLGQGPEFLTYFQNEAQLEKSRLLSDRFSAERPKGSFSTLEIQRTEQGDSAMYLCSSSYNRGGYPGELFFGEGSRLTVL.

The chain couples TRBV9 to TRBJ2-5; 8 nucleotides agree with TRBD1. The germline gives CDR1 SGDLS, CDR2 YYNGEE. The CDR3 length is 15 residues. V lost 0 bases and J lost 5; bases outside the gene matches: 6. CDR3 nucleotide sequence: TGTGCCAGCAGCGTAGTCTCAAACAGGGGGGAGACCCAGTACTTC. Protein product: CASSVVSNRGETQYF. The full variable domain, in which reference TRBV9 and TRBJ2-5 provide the parts outside the CDR3, is DSGVTQTPKHLITATGQRVTLRCSPRSGDLSVYWYQQSLDQGLQFLIQYYNGEERAKGNILERFSAQQFPDLHSELNLSSLELGDSALYFCASSVVSNRGETQYFGPGTRLLVL.

The chain uses TRBV18 and TRBJ2-1; D remains unclear. The CDR3 extends over 13 amino acids. Per the germline V gene, CDR1 is KGHSH and CDR2 is LQKENI. V dropped 4 bases and J dropped 13 bases, with 17 bases sitting between them. In nucleotides, the CDR3 is TGTGCCAGCTCACAAGAGCCCATCCTGGGCCAGTTCTTC. Translated, it gives CASSQEPILGQFF.

The chain uses TRBV7-9 and TRBJ2-7; 9 nucleotides agree with TRBD1. CDR3 size: 16 residues. V dropped 4 bases and J dropped 0; count of bases not matched to a gene: 7. Germline lookup yields CDR1 SEHNR and CDR2 FQNEAQ (reference sequence). The DNA of the CDR3 is TGTGCCAGCAGCTGGGGACAGGGCCCAAGCTCCTACGAGCAGTACTTC. Translated, it gives CASSWGQGPSSYEQYF.

In its sample, this clone was seen once. The gene calls are TRBV28 and TRBJ2-7, with D maybe TRBD2 (5 bases). Trimming removed 3 bases from V and 3 bases from J, with 21 bases in between. Germline V CDR1 and CDR2: MDHEN, SYDVKM. This CDR3 comprises 17 residues. DNA for the CDR3: TGTGCCAGCAGTTTCTTAAAACTAGGCCAGTTGGACTACGAGCAGTACTTC. Amino acids: CASSFLKLGQLDYEQYF.